This T cell receptor (beta chain) was sequenced in a study of monozygotic twins with cystic fibrosis. General study results and limits: Age, concordance and disease severity did not associate with shared CDR3 numbers. Co-twins had the most similar V usage for 13 of 16 pairs, J for 8.

Germline CDR1 is MNHEY and CDR2 is SMNVEV (reference sequence). The CDR3 is made up of 14 amino acids. Trimming stripped 6 bases from V and 0 bases from J, with 11 bases between. A word on this clone: Its antigen remains unknown.

Some clones are missing from TCRdb's copy, which holds only in-frame ones; the method was immunoSEQ multiplex PCR. The table has about 14,000 clones, approximately 95% seen once. The TCR was taken from a girl aged 2-10 years with cystic fibrosis. The sequenced sample consisted of blood. The V gene is TRBV27, the J gene TRBJ2-5; tentatively, D is TRBD2 (6 bases). CDR3 nucleotides: TGTGCCAGCAGCTTGGAGGGTTACCAAGAGACCCAGTACTTC. Translation gives CASSLEGYQETQYF.